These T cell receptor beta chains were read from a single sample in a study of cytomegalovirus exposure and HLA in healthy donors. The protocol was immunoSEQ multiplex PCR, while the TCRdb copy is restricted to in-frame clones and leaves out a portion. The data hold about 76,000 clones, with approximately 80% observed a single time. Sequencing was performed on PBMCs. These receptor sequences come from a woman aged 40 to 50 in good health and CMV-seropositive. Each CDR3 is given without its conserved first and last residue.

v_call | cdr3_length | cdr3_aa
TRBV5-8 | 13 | ASSRNRGRTGELF
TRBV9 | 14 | ASSVGLAPNTGELF
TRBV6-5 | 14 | ASSYSRDRDGYGYT
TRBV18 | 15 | ASSPLRQSSSYNEQF
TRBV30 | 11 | AWSGGHGQPQH
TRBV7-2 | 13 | ASSLGQGDAYEQY
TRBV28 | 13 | ASSRRTQGFHEQY
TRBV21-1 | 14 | ASSKEEGGLGNTIY
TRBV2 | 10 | ASKHRDSGAF
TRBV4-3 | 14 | ASSPSRQGFSYEQY
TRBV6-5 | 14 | ASSFGTGFGNYGYT
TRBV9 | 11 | ASSVGPLGAQH
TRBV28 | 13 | ASSLWTGEVSGYT
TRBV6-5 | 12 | ASSRRGGYNEQF
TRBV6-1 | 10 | ASSDPDQPQH
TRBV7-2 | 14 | ASSSRRTGSAGELF
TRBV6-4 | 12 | ASSDSGQGSPLH
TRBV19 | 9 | ASTTDIVAF
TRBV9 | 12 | ASSVAVGDYGYT
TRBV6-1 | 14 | ASSETPGQGKETQY
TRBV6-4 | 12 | ATAPRTANTEAF
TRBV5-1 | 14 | ASSLVGTLNSNEQF
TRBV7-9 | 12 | ASSRRAGGETQY
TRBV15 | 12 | ATSRGADNQPQH
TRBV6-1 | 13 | ASSEGTGGGYEQY
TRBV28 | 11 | ASRGAGWTEAF